This TCR beta chain was obtained from a study of identical twins. From germline, CDR1 is SGHDN and CDR2 FVKESK. The CDR3 consists of 15 residues. J gave up 6 bases and V 4 bases, and 8 bases lay outside the gene matches. This clonotype has a handful of counts. A single record per CDR3 protein comes from TCRdb applying MiXCR to the 5' RACE reads. The repertoire has more than 650,000 distinct CDR3 sequences, 6.1% of them found once; the top ten carry roughly 2%. The sequencing sample was made of naive T cells sorted from blood. This sequence originates from a man younger than 30 in good health. The chain recombines TRBV14 with TRBJ2-3, with TRBD1 matching 9 bases. This CDR3 reads CASSPTGGVLDTQYF. DNA of the CDR3: TGTGCCAGCAGCCCGACAGGGGGTGTACTGGATACGCAGTATTTT.